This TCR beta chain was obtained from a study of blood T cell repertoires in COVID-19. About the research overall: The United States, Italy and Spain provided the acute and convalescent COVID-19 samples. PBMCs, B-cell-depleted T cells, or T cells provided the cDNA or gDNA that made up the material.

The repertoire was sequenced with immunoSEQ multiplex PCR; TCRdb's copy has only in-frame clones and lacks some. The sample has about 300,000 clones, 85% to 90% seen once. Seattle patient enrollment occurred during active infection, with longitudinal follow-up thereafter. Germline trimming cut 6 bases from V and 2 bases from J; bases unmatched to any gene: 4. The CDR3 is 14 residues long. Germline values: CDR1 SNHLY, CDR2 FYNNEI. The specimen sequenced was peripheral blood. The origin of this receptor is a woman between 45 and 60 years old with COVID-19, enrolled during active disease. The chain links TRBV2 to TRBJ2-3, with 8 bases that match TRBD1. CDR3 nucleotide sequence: TGTGCCAGCAGCCGGGACAGGTCCACAGATACGCAGTATTTT. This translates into CASSRDRSTDTQYF.